The sequence of this TCR beta chain was determined in a study of molecular identifiers for immune sequencing clone quantification. Background on the study: For replicates, RNA isolated from approximately 22,000 or 94,000 naive CD8 cells was divided into five portions, of which four were sequenced. Study results and caveats: Spiked Jurkat TCR RNA from one cell was reportedly detectable among about 910,000 naive cells. Among effectors, clones above 20 RNA copies held over 98% of molecules; among naive cells, under 1%.

Concerning this clonotype itself: The antigen is undetermined. Germline and junction disagree at one end, which may indicate a read error.

Preparation of the bulk TCR libraries relied on previously described methods and listed TCR primers. TCRdb redid the calling of the PCR reads with MiXCR, one entry per CDR3 protein. Here the sample spans some 580,000 distinct CDR3 sequences, 25% being singletons. CDR1 and CDR2 (germline): MGHRA, YSYEKL. This CDR3 spans 15 amino acids. Sequences were obtained from naive CD8+ T cells from blood, with Jurkat cell RNA spiked in. The subset: FACS-sorted CD8+CD4-CCR7+CD45RA+ naive T cells. This TCR derives from a human donor in good health. Some libraries in this study had Jurkat cell RNA spiked in. The chain recombines TRBV4-1 with TRBJ1-2; D gene ambiguous. The CDR3, as DNA: TGCGCCAGCAGCCAAGAATCCTACTTAATCTATGGCTTCACCTTC. This sequence encodes CASSQESYLIYGFTF.